A selection of T cell receptor beta chains follows, all from one sample in a study of blood T cells in healthy people across ages. TCRdb reanalysed the 5' RACE reads using MiXCR and keeps one entry per CDR3 protein. The sample carries roughly 720,000 distinct CDR3 sequences, roughly 50% recorded once. Input material: blood. The receptors shown here come from a man aged 80 or over in good health. CDR3s include the opening cysteine and the closing phenylalanine or tryptophan. Each record gives: clone size, CDR3 length, D gene, J gene, V gene, CDR3 DNA, CDR3 protein. D genes are given only for firm matches. Clone size appears in some rows only: once, few, many, or a class for an expanded clone.

abundance: once
len: 14
d_gene: -
j_gene: TRBJ2-5
v_gene: TRBV11-2
CDR3nt: TGTGCCAGCAGCTTGGTACGGAGGGGGGAGACCCAGTACTTC
CDR3aa: CASSLVRRGETQYF

abundance: -
len: 16
d_gene: TRBD1
j_gene: TRBJ2-3
v_gene: TRBV28
CDR3nt: TGTGCCAGCAGTCCTCACAAGGGACAGGGAAATAGATACGCGTATTTT
CDR3aa: CASSPHKGQGNRYAYF

abundance: -
len: 14
d_gene: -
j_gene: TRBJ2-7
v_gene: TRBV27
CDR3nt: TGTGCCAGCAGTTCGAGACTAGAGGCGTACGAGCAGTACTTC
CDR3aa: CASSSRLEAYEQYF

abundance: many
len: 15
d_gene: -
j_gene: TRBJ2-7
v_gene: TRBV28
CDR3nt: TGTGCCAGCAAACAGCGGTCTAGCGAGTCCTACGAGCAGTACTTC
CDR3aa: CASKQRSSESYEQYF

abundance: few
len: 15
d_gene: -
j_gene: TRBJ1-1
v_gene: TRBV5-1
CDR3nt: TGCGCCAGCAGCCCCTTACTCAGCATGAACACTGAAGCTTTCTTT
CDR3aa: CASSPLLSMNTEAFF

abundance: -
len: 14
d_gene: -
j_gene: TRBJ2-5
v_gene: TRBV5-1
CDR3nt: TGCGCCAGCAGCTTGCGGCGGCCCCAAGAGACCCAGTACTTC
CDR3aa: CASSLRRPQETQYF

abundance: -
len: 15
d_gene: -
j_gene: TRBJ2-1
v_gene: TRBV27
CDR3nt: TGTGCCAGCAGTTTTCGAAGGCCTACCTTGGATGAGCAGTTCTTC
CDR3aa: CASSFRRPTLDEQFF

abundance: -
len: 14
d_gene: -
j_gene: TRBJ2-3
v_gene: TRBV3-1
CDR3nt: TGTGCCAGCAGCCAACGGGAGACACGCAGATACGCGTATTTT
CDR3aa: CASSQRETRRYAYF

abundance: -
len: 15
d_gene: TRBD2
j_gene: TRBJ2-3
v_gene: TRBV12-3/TRBV12-4
CDR3nt: TGTGCCAGCAGAGGACTAGCGGGAGGCTCCGATACGCAGTATTTT
CDR3aa: CASRGLAGGSDTQYF

abundance: -
len: 15
d_gene: TRBD1
j_gene: TRBJ1-5
v_gene: TRBV6-1
CDR3nt: TGTGCCAGCAGGGACAGGCGGGAGAGCAATCAGCCCCAGCATTTT
CDR3aa: CASRDRRESNQPQHF

abundance: -
len: 15
d_gene: TRBD2
j_gene: TRBJ2-7
v_gene: TRBV27
CDR3nt: TGTGCCAGCAGTTTTATAACTAGCGGGAGCTACGAGCAGTACTTC
CDR3aa: CASSFITSGSYEQYF

abundance: -
len: 14
d_gene: TRBD1
j_gene: TRBJ1-5
v_gene: TRBV5-1
CDR3nt: TGCGCCAGCAGCTTGGGGACAGGGGGACAGCCCCAGCATTTT
CDR3aa: CASSLGTGGQPQHF

abundance: -
len: 16
d_gene: -
j_gene: TRBJ2-5
v_gene: TRBV5-5
CDR3nt: TGTGTCAGCTCCTCTCTGCCGGGGTCGCCCCAAGAGACCCAGTACTTC
CDR3aa: CVSSSLPGSPQETQYF